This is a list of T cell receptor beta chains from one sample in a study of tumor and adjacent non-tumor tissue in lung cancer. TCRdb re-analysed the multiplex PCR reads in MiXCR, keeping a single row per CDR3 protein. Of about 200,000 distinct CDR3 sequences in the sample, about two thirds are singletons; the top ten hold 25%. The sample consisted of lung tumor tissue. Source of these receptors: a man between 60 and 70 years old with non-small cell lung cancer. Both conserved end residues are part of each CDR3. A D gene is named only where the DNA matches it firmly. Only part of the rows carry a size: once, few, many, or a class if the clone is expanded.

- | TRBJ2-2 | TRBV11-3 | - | CASSSPALQITGELLF | TGTGCCAGCAGCTCTCCCGCCCTGCAAATCACCGGGGAGCTCTTATTT
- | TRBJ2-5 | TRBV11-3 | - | CASSSHQEIQYF | TGTGCCAGCAGCTCGCACCAAGAGATCCAGTATTTC
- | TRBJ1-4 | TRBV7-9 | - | CAINLRSTNEKLFF | TGTGCCATCAACCTTCGATCAACTAATGAAAAACTGTTTTTT
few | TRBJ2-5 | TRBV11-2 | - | CLSSSTMGGQKETQYF | TGTCTCAGCAGCTCCACAATGGGGGGGCAAAAGGAGACCCAGTACTTC
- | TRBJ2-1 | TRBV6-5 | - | CTSSFRGGPSEQFF | TGTACCAGCAGTTTCCGTGGAGGGCCTAGTGAGCAGTTCTTC
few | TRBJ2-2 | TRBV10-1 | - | CVSSERGQTNTGELFF | TGCGTCAGCAGTGAGCGAGGGCAGACGAACACCGGGGAGCTGTTTTTT
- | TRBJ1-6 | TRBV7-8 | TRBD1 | CASSMTGGGIVPLHF | TGTGCCAGCAGCATGACAGGGGGCGGCATAGTTCCCCTTCACTTT
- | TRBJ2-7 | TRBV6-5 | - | CTSRTPGLGNEQYF | TGTACCAGCAGAACTCCGGGCCTCGGGAACGAGCAGTATTTC
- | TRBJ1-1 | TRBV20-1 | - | CSARLGTNTEAFF | TGCAGTGCTAGATTGGGAACGAACACTGAAGCTTTCTTT
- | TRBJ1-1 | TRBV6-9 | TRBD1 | CASSFRDRRTMNTEAFF | TGTGCCAGCAGTTTCCGGGACAGAAGGACTATGAACACTGAAGCTTTCTTT
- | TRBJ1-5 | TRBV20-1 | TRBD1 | CSTNIEQGSQPQHF | TGCAGTACTAATATTGAACAGGGGAGTCAGCCCCAGCATTTT
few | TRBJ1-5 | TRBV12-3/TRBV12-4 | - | CASSFSGGQPHHF | TGTGCCAGTAGTTTTTCGGGGGGTCAGCCCCATCATTTT
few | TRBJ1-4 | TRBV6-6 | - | CASRTPGSPNEKLFF | TGTGCCAGCAGAACCCCTGGAAGTCCCAATGAAAAACTGTTTTTT
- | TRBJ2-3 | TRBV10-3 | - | CAISERGSTDTQYF | TGTGCCATCAGTGAGCGGGGCAGCACAGATACGCAGTATTTT
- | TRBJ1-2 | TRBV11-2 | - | CASSPTVGYCYTF | TGTGCGAGCAGCCCGACAGTGGGCTATTGCTACACCTTC
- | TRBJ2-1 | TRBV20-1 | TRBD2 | CSARDRATRLAGWPDIRNEQFF | TGCAGTGCTAGAGATAGGGCTACGCGGCTAGCGGGATGGCCCGACATTAGGAATGAGCAGTTCTTC
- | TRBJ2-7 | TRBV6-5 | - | CAISCTAKGYEQYF | TGCGCCATCAGTTGCACGGCTAAGGGCTACGAGCAGTACTTC
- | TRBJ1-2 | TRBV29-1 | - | CSVDPGLSYGYTF | TGCAGCGTGGACCCGGGACTAAGCTATGGCTACACCTTC
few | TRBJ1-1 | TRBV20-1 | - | CSASDDPRTEAFF | TGCAGTGCTTCAGATGACCCCCGCACTGAAGCTTTCTTT
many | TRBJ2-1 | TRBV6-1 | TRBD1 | CASRTGGKHGF | TGTGCCAGCCGGACAGGGGGGAAGCATGGCTTC
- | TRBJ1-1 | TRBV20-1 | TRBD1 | CSADRDRMNTEAFF | TGCAGTGCTGACCGGGACAGAATGAACACTGAGGCTTTCTTT
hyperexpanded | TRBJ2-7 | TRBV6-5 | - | CASGNGGVTRYEQYF | TGTGCCAGCGGCAATGGGGGAGTCACTCGCTACGAGCAGTACTTC
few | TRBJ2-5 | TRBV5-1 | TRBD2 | CASSLGAGESTQYF | TGCGCCAGCAGCTTGGGAGCGGGGGAATCCACCCAGTACTTC
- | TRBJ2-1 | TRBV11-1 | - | CASSATSRRRYEQFF | TGTGCCAGCAGCGCCACTAGCAGGAGGAGGTATGAACAGTTCTTC
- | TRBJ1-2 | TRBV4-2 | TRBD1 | CASNQFAGTGGRYGYTF | TGTGCCAGCAACCAATTCGCCGGGACAGGGGGCCGATATGGCTACACCTTC
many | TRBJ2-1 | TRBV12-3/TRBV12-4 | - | CASSTNTGLGGF | TGTGCCAGCAGCACAAATACAGGGTTGGGAGGCTTC
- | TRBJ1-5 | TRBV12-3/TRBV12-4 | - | CASSYRIGNQPQHF | TGTGCCAGCAGTTACAGGATTGGCAATCAGCCCCAGCATTTT
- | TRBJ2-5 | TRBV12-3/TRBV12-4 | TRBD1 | CASRRGQEETQYF | TGTGCCAGCAGACGTGGACAGGAAGAGACCCAGTACTTC
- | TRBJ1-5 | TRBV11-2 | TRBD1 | CASNLGQGNQPQHF | TGTGCCAGCAATTTGGGACAGGGAAATCAGCCCCAACATTTT
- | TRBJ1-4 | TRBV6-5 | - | CASSSPRGDQGEKLFF | TGTGCCAGCAGTTCCCCAAGGGGAGATCAGGGTGAAAAACTGTTTTTT
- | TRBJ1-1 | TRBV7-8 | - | CASILVGGFSNEAFF | TGTGCCAGCATCCTAGTAGGGGGGTTCTCGAACGAAGCTTTCTTT
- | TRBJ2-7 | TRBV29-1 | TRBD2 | CIVEDRGREEGEQYF | TGCATCGTTGAAGATCGGGGTCGGGAGGAAGGAGAGCAGTACTTC
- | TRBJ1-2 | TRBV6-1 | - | CTSSELWVSDGYTF | TGTACCAGCAGTGAATTATGGGTATCCGATGGCTACACCTTC
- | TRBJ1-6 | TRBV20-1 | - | CSARGQAQTLRSPLHF | TGCAGTGCTAGAGGACAGGCTCAGACTTTAAGGTCACCCCTCCACTTT
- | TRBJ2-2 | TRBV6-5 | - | CDSSYRAAYTGELFF | TGTGACAGCAGCTACCGGGCAGCCTACACCGGGGAGCTGTTTTTT
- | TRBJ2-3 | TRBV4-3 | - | CASSHDRAGTTVTQYF | TGCGCCAGCAGTCATGATAGAGCGGGCACCACAGTTACGCAGTATTTT
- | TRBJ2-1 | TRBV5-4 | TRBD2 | CSSSFIAGPNNEQSF | TGTTCCAGCAGCTTTATAGCGGGGCCTAACAATGAGCAGTCCTTC
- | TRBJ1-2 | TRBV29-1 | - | CSYDRQGTISNYGYTF | TGCAGCTATGATCGGCAGGGGACGATCTCTAACTATGGCTACACCTTC
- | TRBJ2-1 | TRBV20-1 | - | CSAREGRVPYDEQFF | TGCAGTGCTAGGGAGGGACGGGTGCCCTACGATGAGCAGTTCTTC
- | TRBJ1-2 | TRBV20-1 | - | CSARRGDGLRNYGYTF | TGCAGTGCTAGACGGGGGGACGGGCTCCGGAACTACGGCTACACCTTC
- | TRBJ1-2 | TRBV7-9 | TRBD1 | CASSLEQGVSYGYTF | TGTGCTAGCAGCTTAGAGCAGGGGGTCAGCTATGGCTACACCTTC
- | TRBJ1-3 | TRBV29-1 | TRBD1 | CSVQSSQGSGNTVYF | TGCAGCGTTCAGTCTTCACAGGGGTCTGGAAACACCGTATATTTT
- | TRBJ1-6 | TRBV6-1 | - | CASSESQPPSPIHF | TGTGCCAGCAGTGAATCGCAGCCCCCTTCACCCATCCACTTT
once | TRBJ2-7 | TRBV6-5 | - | CNSGNGGVTPYEQYF | TGTAACAGCGGCAATGGGGGAGTCACTCCCTACGAGCAGTACTTC
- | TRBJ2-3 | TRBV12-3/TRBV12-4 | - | CACSFLAKRTDTQYF | TGTGCCTGTAGTTTTCTAGCTAAACGCACAGATACGCAGTATTTT
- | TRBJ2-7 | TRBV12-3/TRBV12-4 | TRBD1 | CTSSRDRRYEQYF | TGTACCAGTAGCCGGGACAGGAGGTACGAGCAGTACTTC
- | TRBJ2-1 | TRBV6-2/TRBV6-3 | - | CASSYSHEQFF | TGTGCCAGCAGTTACAGCCATGAGCAGTTCTTC
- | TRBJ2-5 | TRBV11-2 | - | CASSLIWTVAETQYF | TGTGCCAGCAGCTTAATCTGGACAGTAGCGGAGACCCAGTACTTC
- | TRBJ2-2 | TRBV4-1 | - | CASSTRADYKTWELFF | TGCGCCAGCAGCACCCGGGCAGACTACAAAACCTGGGAGCTGTTTTTT
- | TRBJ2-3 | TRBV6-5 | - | CANSSGQGRGRDTQYF | TGTGCCAACAGTTCTGGACAGGGAAGAGGGAGGGATACACAGTATTTT
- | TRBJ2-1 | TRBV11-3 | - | CASSLTIRTRNEQFF | TGTGCCAGCAGCCTCACTATCAGGACAAGGAATGAGCAGTTCTTC
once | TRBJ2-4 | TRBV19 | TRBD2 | CASSIPFNSGRDVQYF | TGTGCCAGTAGTATCCCCTTTAATAGCGGGAGGGACGTTCAGTACTTC
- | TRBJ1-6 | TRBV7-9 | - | CASSLDNSLLHF | TGTGCCAGCAGCTTAGACAATTCACTACTCCACTTT
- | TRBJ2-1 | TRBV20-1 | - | CSVRNRVDEKFF | TGCAGTGTTAGAAACAGGGTGGATGAGAAGTTCTTC